Each of the 29 T cell receptor beta chains below was sequenced from the same sample in a study of T cell changes during pregnancy in multiple sclerosis. Measured with immunoSEQ multiplex PCR; TCRdb has only the in-frame clones, and not every one. This sample has 120,000 or so clones, with approximately 94% found just once. The specimen comprised peripheral blood, sampled before pregnancy. These receptors all stem from a female donor with multiple sclerosis, enrolled in a pregnancy study.

The chain employs TRBV5-4 and TRBJ2-3, with 9 bases matching TRBD2. J was trimmed by 6 bases and V by 0 bases; bases with no gene match: 5. This CDR3 comprises 15 residues. The germline gives CDR1 SGHNT, CDR2 YYREEE (reference sequence). CDR3 amino acids: CASSLDSAGGDTQYF. The CDR3 coding sequence is TGTGCCAGCAGCTTGGATTCGGCGGGGGGGGATACGCAGTATTTT. The entire variable domain, with the rest obtained from reference TRBV5-4 and TRBJ2-3, is as follows: ETGVTQSPTHLIKTRGQQVTLRCSSQSGHNTVSWYQQALGQGPQFIFQYYREEENGRGNFPPRFSGLQFPNYSSELNVNALELDDSALYLCASSLDSAGGDTQYFGPGTRLTVL.

The chain joins TRBV5-6 to TRBJ1-1; 8 bases are shared with TRBD1. Germline V gene lookup returns CDR1 SGHDT and CDR2 YYEEEE. The CDR3 loop spans 16 amino acids. J lost 6 bases, V lost 3 bases, and 13 bases had no gene match. CDR3 bases: TGTGCCAGCAGCTCCGAGACAGGGGTGTCTTTCGCTGAAGCTTTCTTT. Its protein is CASSSETGVSFAEAFF. The full variable domain, completed using reference TRBV5-6 and TRBJ1-1, is DAGVTQSPTHLIKTRGQQVTLRCSPKSGHDTVSWYQQALGQGPQFIFQYYEEEERQRGNFPDRFSGHQFPNYSSELNVNALLLGDSALYLCASSSETGVSFAEAFFGQGTRLTVV.

CDR3 loop: CASSPHVRGGKITEAFF. For the CDR3, the DNA is TGTGCCAGCAGCCCTCACGTAAGGGGTGGGAAAATTACTGAAGCTTTCTTT. The chain joins TRBV7-2 to TRBJ1-1; a weak D match, TRBD1 (5 bases). Germline CDR1 is SGHTA and CDR2 is FQGNSA. Deletions cut 5 bases from V and 5 bases from J, with 24 bases between. The CDR3 is 17 residues long.

Here the CDR3 reads CASSPIPQGAFSNQPQHF. The CDR3 region has the DNA TGTGCCAGCTCACCTATCCCACAGGGGGCCTTTAGCAATCAGCCCCAGCATTTT. The chain uses TRBV18 and TRBJ1-5; 9 bases line up with TRBD1. There are 18 residues in the CDR3. The germline CDR1 and CDR2 sequences are KGHSH and LQKENI. The V gene end was trimmed by 3 bases and the J gene end by 0 bases; junction bases not matched to a gene: 9.

This clone was detected only a few times. The rearrangement uses TRBV19 and TRBJ1-2; D may be TRBD1 (5 bases). Trimming shortened V by 3 bases and J by 8 bases, and 13 bases separated the two germline ends. Looked up from germline, CDR1 is LNHDA and CDR2 is SQIVND (reference sequence). This CDR3 contains 13 residues. This CDR3 is CASSMLGQMGYTF. CDR3 DNA: TGTGCCAGTAGTATGTTGGGGCAGATGGGCTACACCTTC.

In this sample, this clone turned up once. This chain uses TRBV19 with TRBJ2-1; a weak D match, TRBD2 (5 bases). The CDR3 contains 12 residues. CDR1 is LNHDA, CDR2 SQIVND, per germline (reference sequence). Trimming stripped 1 base from V and 8 bases from J, with 6 bases between. The CDR3 bases are TGTGCCAGTAGTATAGGGAGGCATGAGCAGTTCTTC. Amino acids: CASSIGRHEQFF.

The chain combines TRBV6-1 with TRBJ1-3, with 7 bases fitting TRBD1. The V gene's germline CDR1 is MNHNS and CDR2 SASEGT. The CDR3 is made up of 14 amino acids. The J segment lost 1 base and the V segment lost 4 bases, leaving 1 base of the junction unmatched. The CDR3 sequence: CASSATGSGNTIYF. The DNA of the CDR3 is TGTGCCAGCAGTGCGACAGGGTCTGGAAACACCATATATTTT.

This rearrangement joins TRBV10-2 to TRBJ1-2; TRBD1 matches 7 bases. Germline-derived CDR1 and CDR2 are WSHSY and SAAADI. Trimming at V came to 5 bases and at J to 8 bases, leaving 8 bases not matched to a gene. CDR3 length: 13 amino acids. CDR3 amino acids: CASSSDRALGYTF. In nucleotides, the CDR3 is TGCGCCAGCAGTTCAGACAGGGCGCTCGGCTACACCTTC.

The chain carries TRBV4-1 and TRBJ2-7; 11 bases fit TRBD1. V shed 4 bases and J 2 bases; nucleotides not matched to a gene: 19. The germline V gene has CDR1 MGHRA and CDR2 YSYEKL. The CDR3 length is 20 residues. The CDR3 nucleotides are TGCGCCAGCAGCCTATTAACCCGGACAGGGGGCGCCGGTTTCACCTACGAGCAGTACTTC. Its translation is CASSLLTRTGGAGFTYEQYF.

The V gene is TRBV6-1, the J gene TRBJ2-3; 9 nucleotides agree with TRBD1. From germline, CDR1 is MNHNS and CDR2 SASEGT. V was clipped by 3 bases and J by 1 base; unmatched bases: 2. CDR3 length: 15 residues. The CDR3 is CASSDRTGGTDTQYF. DNA of the CDR3: TGTGCCAGCAGTGACCGGACAGGGGGCACAGATACGCAGTATTTT.

J is TRBJ2-5 and V is TRBV6-1; no clear D. From germline, CDR1 is MNHNS and CDR2 SASEGT. Trimming shortened V by 7 bases and J by 8 bases, and 17 bases separated the two germline ends. The CDR3 has 13 amino acids. The CDR3 DNA follows: TGTGCCAGCATTTCCGGGTACCTAGGAACCCAGTACTTC. The encoded protein is CASISGYLGTQYF.

The chain links TRBV6-1 to TRBJ1-1; D is ambiguous. The CDR3 is made up of 14 amino acids. Looked up from germline, CDR1 is MNHNS and CDR2 is SASEGT. With 5 bases removed from V and 3 bases from J, the gap between germline ends came to 13 bases. The CDR3 sequence: CASSRGVWDTEAFF. The CDR3 bases are TGTGCCAGCAGTCGCGGGGTTTGGGACACTGAAGCTTTCTTT.

This clone has a single count. The rearrangement links TRBV6-5 to TRBJ2-7, with TRBD2 matching 9 bases. V shed 6 bases, J shed 2 bases, and the junction held 8 bases outside the gene matches. Germline loops: CDR1 MNHEY, CDR2 SVGAGI. The CDR3 has 15 residues. The CDR3 bases are TGTGCCAGCAGGGGACTAGCCGGGGGGGCCTACGAGCAGTACTTC. Protein: CASRGLAGGAYEQYF.

The chain links TRBV11-3 to TRBJ2-3; 7 bases are a match to TRBD1. Per the germline V gene, CDR1 is SGHNT and CDR2 is YENEEA. This CDR3 is 17 amino acids long. The V gene end was trimmed by 5 bases and the J gene end by 3 bases; junction bases not matched to a gene: 14. The CDR3 DNA is TGTGCCAGCAGCCTCACCAGACAGACAGGGATGACAGATACGCAGTATTTT. This translates into CASSLTRQTGMTDTQYF. Looking up the rest from reference TRBV11-3 and TRBJ2-3 gives the full variable domain: EAGVVQSPRYKIIEKKQPVAFWCNPISGHNTLYWYLQNLGQGPELLIRYENEEAVDDSQLPKDRFSAERLKGVDSTLKIQPAELGDSAVYLCASSLTRQTGMTDTQYFGPGTRLTVL.

This clone showed up just once. The chain uses TRBV7-9 and TRBJ1-5, with no clear D. The V end lost 0 bases, the J end lost 7 bases, and 10 bases lay between the germline ends. Germline CDR1 and CDR2: SEHNR and FQNEAQ (reference sequence). This CDR3 has 14 amino acids. The CDR3 spells CASSLAPEGQPQHF. For the CDR3, the DNA is TGTGCCAGCAGCTTAGCACCAGAGGGACAGCCCCAGCATTTT.

The V gene is TRBV19, the J gene TRBJ2-1, with TRBD2 matching 13 bases. Unmatched junction bases numbered 9, after V lost 3 bases and J lost 10 bases. The CDR3 loop spans 16 amino acids. Germline-derived CDR1 and CDR2 are LNHDA and SQIVND (reference sequence). CDR3 nucleotide sequence: TGTGCCAGTAGTATGCCTGGACTAGCGGGAGCGGGGGAGCAGTTCTTC. This encodes CASSMPGLAGAGEQFF.

V is TRBV7-3 and J is TRBJ1-2, with 7 bases that match TRBD1. V shed 8 bases and J 8 bases; nucleotides not matched to a gene: 11. The V gene's germline CDR1 is SGHTA and CDR2 FQGTGA. The CDR3 is made up of 13 amino acids. CDR3 nucleotide sequence: TGTGCCAGCTGGGGGACAGAGAGAGTAGGCTACACCTTC. Protein product: CASWGTERVGYTF.

This chain connects TRBV11-2 to TRBJ1-1; the D gene is possibly TRBD1 (5 bases). Trimming stripped 2 bases from V and 1 base from J, with 5 bases between. Germline values: CDR1 SGHAT, CDR2 FQNNGV. This CDR3 is 13 amino acids long. DNA of the CDR3: TGTGCCAGCAGCTTAAGGGGGAACACTGAAGCTTTCTTT. Residues: CASSLRGNTEAFF.

The V gene is TRBV5-6, the J gene TRBJ2-3; tentatively, D is TRBD2 (5 bases). Germline CDR1 and CDR2: SGHDT and YYEEEE. V was shortened by 2 bases and J by 3 bases, with 19 bases between the two germline ends. There are 17 residues in the CDR3. In DNA, the CDR3 is TGTGCCAGCAGCTTCCCCCATAGCGAGGACCCTACAGATACGCAGTATTTT. Protein product: CASSFPHSEDPTDTQYF.

The genes are TRBV27 and TRBJ2-4, with D perhaps TRBD1 (6 bases). The CDR3 length is 19 residues. From germline, CDR1 is MNHEY and CDR2 SMNVEV (reference sequence). V was cut by 1 base and J by 0 bases, with 19 bases left in between. DNA of the CDR3: TGTGCCAGCAGTTTATACGCCGGGACACCTGTTCTAGCCAAAAACATTCAGTACTTC. This encodes CASSLYAGTPVLAKNIQYF.

V gene TRBV15 combines with J gene TRBJ2-1, with D possibly being TRBD1 (5 bases). CDR1 LNHNV and CDR2 YYDKDF come from the germline V gene (reference sequence). V lost 1 base to trimming and J lost 1 base, with 8 bases between them. The CDR3 is 15 residues long. CDR3 sequence (DNA): TGTGCCACCAGCAGAGCTACAGGATCCTACAATGAGCAGTTCTTC. As protein: CATSRATGSYNEQFF.

The chain couples TRBV30 to TRBJ1-2, with a weak D call TRBD1 (5 bases). V shed 5 bases and J shed 7 bases, with 11 bases lying between them. The CDR3 sequence is 11 residues long. CDR1 is GTSNPN and CDR2 is SVGIG in the germline V gene (reference sequence). This chain's CDR3 is CAWGQGLGYTF. CDR3 nucleotides: TGTGCCTGGGGGCAGGGTCTTGGCTACACCTTC.

This CDR3 reads CASSDPLSGSPYNEQFF. In DNA form, the CDR3 reads TGTGCCAGCAGCGACCCCCTCAGCGGGAGCCCCTACAATGAGCAGTTCTTC. J is TRBJ2-1 and V is TRBV7-3, with 8 bases that match TRBD2. Germline V gives CDR1 SGHTA, CDR2 FQGTGA. CDR3 length: 17 amino acids. Trimming took 5 bases from V and 2 from J; bases not matched to a gene: 11.

V gene TRBV7-8 combines with J gene TRBJ2-2, with 8 positions matching TRBD1. Germline V gene lookup returns CDR1 SGHVS and CDR2 FQNEAQ. The CDR3 is 18 residues long. Germline trimming cut 7 bases from V and 1 base from J; bases unmatched to any gene: 14. Here the CDR3 DNA reads TGTGCCAGCATTATTAAGGGTACCGGGACAGGGAACACCGGGGAGCTGTTTTTT. Protein sequence: CASIIKGTGTGNTGELFF.

The chain carries TRBV9 and TRBJ1-1; 8 bases map to TRBD1. The CDR3 sequence is 14 residues long. Germline CDR1 SGDLS, CDR2 YYNGEE. Trimming cost V 4 bases and J 5 bases; bases outside gene matches: 7. In nucleotides, the CDR3 is TGTGCCAGCAGCCCCAACAGGGGGAAAACTGAAGCTTTCTTT. Translated, it gives CASSPNRGKTEAFF.

The chain is built from TRBV11-2 and TRBJ2-5; a weak D match, TRBD2 (6 bases). V dropped 5 bases and J dropped 1 base, with 11 bases sitting between them. Per germline, CDR1 SGHAT and CDR2 FQNNGV. This CDR3 contains 14 residues. The CDR3 region has the DNA TGTGCCAGCAGCGCGGGACCAACCCAAGAGACCCAGTACTTC. Amino acids: CASSAGPTQETQYF.

This chain connects TRBV9 to TRBJ1-2, with 8 bases lining up with TRBD1. CDR1 and CDR2 (germline): SGDLS, YYNGEE. With V trimmed by 3 bases and J by 5 bases, 6 bases remained unmatched. The CDR3 runs 14 residues. This CDR3 reads CASSDRQGLYGYTF. CDR3 coding DNA: TGTGCCAGCAGCGACCGACAGGGGTTGTATGGCTACACCTTC.

The chain is built from TRBV27 and TRBJ2-1; TRBD2 matches 9 bases. The junction had 2 bases not matched to a gene; V was cut back by 4 bases and J by 4 bases. CDR1 and CDR2 (germline): MNHEY, SMNVEV (reference sequence). The CDR3 totals 14 residues. CDR3 protein: CASSSTSGYNEQFF. Here the CDR3 DNA reads TGTGCCAGCAGTTCGACTAGCGGTTACAATGAGCAGTTCTTC.

Only one count was recorded for this clone. The chain is built from TRBV7-3 and TRBJ2-6, with D uncertain. Trimming took off 2 bases at V and 8 bases at J, with 10 bases between the two ends. Germline assignment: CDR1 SGHTA and CDR2 FQGTGA. The CDR3 consists of 14 residues. CDR3 coding DNA: TGTGCCAGCAGCTTAGTCGGTCCGCCCAACGTCCTGACTTTC. Its protein is CASSLVGPPNVLTF.